One and the same sample provided the 24 T cell receptor beta chains below, sequenced in a study of graft-versus-host responses after intestinal transplantation. The researchers put 200,000 CFSE-labeled responder cells into plates with 200,000 irradiated, violet-dye-labeled stimulator cells. TCRdb keeps only in-frame clones here, not all; method: immunoSEQ multiplex PCR. The table records about 12,000 clones, roughly 30% of them present only once. Here the sequenced sample was alloreactive CD8+ T cells from a mixed lymphocyte reaction culture, taken before intestinal transplant. Subset reported: CFSE-low proliferating T cells sorted from roughly 6-day pre-transplant mixed lymphocyte reaction (GvH or HvG direction). The receptors originated from a human patient who received an intestinal transplant.

The V and J genes are TRBV9 and TRBJ2-1; the D gene is possibly TRBD2 (5 bases). Per the germline V gene, CDR1 is SGDLS and CDR2 is YYNGEE. Trimming pared 7 bases from V and 0 bases from J, leaving 14 bases between. The CDR3 sequence is 15 residues long. CDR3 amino acids: CASSGELDSYNEQFF. The CDR3 coding sequence is TGTGCCAGCTCCGGGGAACTAGACTCCTACAATGAGCAGTTCTTC.

This clone was seen a handful of times. The chain is built from TRBV10-3 and TRBJ2-7; 7 bases are a match to TRBD2. After removal of 3 bases from V and 9 bases from J, the junction contained 20 bases not matched to a gene. The germline V gene encodes CDR1 ENHRY and CDR2 SYGVKD. The length of the CDR3 is 17 residues. CDR3 DNA sequence: TGTGCCATCAGTGAATGGCTAGGGACTATGCGCGGTGGTGTGCAGTACTTC. Translation gives CAISEWLGTMRGGVQYF.

The chain has TRBV29-1 and TRBJ1-2; TRBD1 matches at 9 bases. V shed 6 bases, J shed 1 base, and the junction held 30 bases outside the gene matches. Germline loops: CDR1 SQVTM, CDR2 ANQGSEA. The CDR3 extends over 22 amino acids. The CDR3 region has the DNA TGCAGCGTGGAGGGTTCTGCTATCGATAGGACAGGGGACGCATCTTTTAACTATGGCTACACCTTC. Its protein is CSVEGSAIDRTGDASFNYGYTF.

This clone was detected a few times. The gene calls are TRBV11-3 and TRBJ1-1; no reliable D call. Germline CDR1 is SGHNT and CDR2 is YENEEA. Trimming pared 5 bases from V and 1 base from J, leaving 8 bases between. The CDR3 has 13 amino acids. The CDR3 region is CASSPSANTEAFF. For the CDR3, the DNA is TGTGCCAGCAGCCCTAGTGCGAACACTGAAGCTTTCTTT.

This clone appeared once. The CDR3 region has the DNA TGCGCCAGCAGCTTGGTTAGCGGGACCGTCTACAATGAGCAGTTCTTC. It translates to CASSLVSGTVYNEQFF. The chain joins TRBV5-1 to TRBJ2-1; 8 bases line up with TRBD2. Trimming removed 0 bases from V and 3 bases from J; junction bases left unmatched: 5. CDR1 and CDR2 (germline): SGHRS, YFSETQ. This CDR3 spans 16 amino acids.

This sequence joins TRBV6-1 and TRBJ1-5; 8 bases match TRBD1. The length of the CDR3 is 13 residues. The germline V gene has CDR1 MNHNS and CDR2 SASEGT. J was trimmed by 7 bases and V by 6 bases; bases with no gene match: 5. CDR3 nucleotides: TGTGCCAGCAGCAGGGGGCGCGAGCAGCCCCAGCATTTT. This translates into CASSRGREQPQHF.

This clone is categorized as medium-sized. The V call is TRBV2, the J call TRBJ2-7; perhaps D is TRBD1 or TRBD2 (5 bases each). Looked up from germline, CDR1 is SNHLY and CDR2 is FYNNEI. Trimming shortened V by 6 bases and J by 10 bases, and 16 bases separated the two germline ends. This CDR3 comprises 12 residues. CDR3 protein: CASRPWGSSQYF. In DNA form, the CDR3 reads TGTGCCAGCAGGCCATGGGGGTCTTCACAGTACTTC. Combining the CDR3 with reference TRBV2 and TRBJ2-7 gives the whole variable domain EPEVTQTPSHQVTQMGQEVILRCVPISNHLYFYWYRQILGQKVEFLVSFYNNEISEKSEIFDDQFSVERPDGSNFTLKIRSTKLEDSAMYFCASRPWGSSQYFGPGTRLTVT.

The sample holds one count of this clone. The chain has TRBV18 and TRBJ2-7, with TRBD2 matching 7 bases. Germline loops: CDR1 KGHSH, CDR2 LQKENI. With 3 bases clipped from V and 1 base from J, the junction kept 6 bases outside the gene matches. This CDR3 is 15 amino acids long. CDR3 protein: CASSPGGGPSYEQYF. CDR3 bases: TGTGCCAGCTCACCGGGGGGAGGGCCATCCTACGAGCAGTACTTC.

In its sample, this clone was seen a few times. The V gene is TRBV23-1, the J gene TRBJ1-1, with TRBD1 as a possible D gene (6 bases). TRBV23-1 falls under the ORF class, with uncertain function. The V gene lost 0 bases and the J gene lost 3 bases, with 17 bases spanning the gap. This CDR3 spans 17 amino acids. This CDR3 reads CASSQSTGLLADTEAFF. CDR3 coding DNA: TGCGCCAGCAGTCAATCCACAGGGCTGCTTGCGGACACTGAAGCTTTCTTT.

V gene TRBV15 combines with J gene TRBJ2-7; the match to TRBD2 covers 9 bases. This CDR3 spans 17 amino acids. The germline V gene has CDR1 LNHNV and CDR2 YYDKDF (reference sequence). Trimming took 0 bases from V and 4 from J; bases not matched to a gene: 10. The chain's CDR3 is CATSRDPVLAGVYEQYF. For the CDR3, the DNA is TGTGCCACCAGCAGAGATCCGGTGTTAGCGGGAGTATACGAGCAGTACTTC.

In its sample, this clone ranks as medium-sized (0.01 to 0.1%). The chain carries TRBV4-1 and TRBJ1-2; TRBD1 might be the D (6 bases). CDR1 MGHRA and CDR2 YSYEKL come from the germline V gene. Trimming took 5 bases from V and 6 from J, leaving 13 bases between them. The CDR3 totals 13 residues. The CDR3 loop reads CASSLGGGNGYTF. The CDR3 DNA reads as TGCGCCAGCAGCTTAGGAGGGGGTAATGGCTACACCTTC.

This clone qualifies as medium-sized. This chain uses TRBV2 with TRBJ2-7; possibly TRBD2 for D (5 bases). Trimming cost V 7 bases and J 3 bases, with 25 bases left between them. The germline V gene encodes CDR1 SNHLY and CDR2 FYNNEI. The CDR3 totals 17 residues. The CDR3 sequence: CASTGYLVRRLRYEQYF. The CDR3 DNA sequence: TGTGCCAGCACGGGGTATTTGGTCCGCAGGCTACGCTACGAGCAGTACTTC.

This chain joins TRBV10-3 and TRBJ2-7; 9 nucleotides match TRBD2. CDR3 length equals 17 residues. The germline gives CDR1 ENHRY, CDR2 SYGVKD. V trimming: 2 bases; J trimming: 2 bases; junction bases outside the gene matches: 10. The CDR3 DNA reads as TGTGCCATCAGTGAGAATCCTAGCGGGACCGGGGCCTACGAGCAGTACTTC. Translation: CAISENPSGTGAYEQYF.

V and J are TRBV4-2 and TRBJ2-1, with 7 bases identical to TRBD2. The CDR3 sequence is 14 residues long. Per the germline V gene, CDR1 is LGHNA and CDR2 is YNFKEQ. The V segment lost 4 bases and the J segment 2 bases; nucleotides outside the gene matches: 2. The CDR3 loop is CASSLTSTYNEQFF. The CDR3 nucleotides are TGTGCCAGCAGCCTGACTAGCACCTACAATGAGCAGTTCTTC.

This clone was counted only a few times. This chain joins TRBV7-8 and TRBJ1-5; D may be TRBD1 (5 bases). V was shortened by 3 bases and J by 4 bases, with 16 bases between the two germline ends. Germline lookup yields CDR1 SGHVS and CDR2 FQNEAQ. The CDR3 totals 16 residues. Here the CDR3 reads CASSFSGPRGNQPQHF. The CDR3 DNA reads TGTGCCAGCAGCTTTTCAGGGCCACGTGGGAATCAGCCCCAGCATTTT.

The chain uses TRBV13 and TRBJ2-3; tentative D call: TRBD2 (5 bases). Germline CDR1 and CDR2: PRHDT and FYEKMQ (reference sequence). This CDR3 is built from 17 residues. Deletions cut 0 bases from V and 4 bases from J, with 17 bases between. The CDR3: CASSLGWSSEVADTQYF. CDR3 bases: TGTGCCAGCAGCTTAGGTTGGAGTAGCGAGGTAGCAGATACGCAGTATTTT.

The chain couples TRBV4-1 to TRBJ1-2; D remains unclear. There are 12 residues in the CDR3. V lost 0 bases to trimming and J lost 8 bases, with 7 bases between them. CDR1 is MGHRA, CDR2 YSYEKL, per germline. CDR3 DNA: TGCGCCAGCAGCCAAGACAGGCGAGGCTACACCTTC. Translation: CASSQDRRGYTF.

This clone has just a few counts. The chain uses TRBV15 and TRBJ2-1; no firm D call. With 2 bases removed from V and 7 bases from J, the gap between germline ends came to 9 bases. Germline CDR1 reads LNHNV; CDR2 reads YYDKDF (reference sequence). This CDR3 has 13 amino acids. CDR3 in amino acids: CATSRPPSNEQFF. The CDR3 nucleotides read TGTGCCACCAGCAGACCCCCCAGTAATGAGCAGTTCTTC.

This clone has only a few counts. The chain carries TRBV19 and TRBJ2-7, with unresolved D. Germline V gives CDR1 LNHDA, CDR2 SQIVND (reference sequence). The CDR3 consists of 13 residues. The V end lost 5 bases, the J end lost 6 bases, and 14 bases lay between the germline ends. The CDR3 nucleotides are TGTGCCAGTAGTCCCCGGGCCTTCGGCGAGCAGTACTTC. It codes for CASSPRAFGEQYF.

As for this clone: An end of the junction does not agree with germline; a read error may underlie this. The rearrangement links TRBV27 to TRBJ2-1; no reliable D call. Germline lookup yields CDR1 MNHEY and CDR2 SMNVEV (reference sequence). CDR3 length equals 13 residues. The CDR3 sequence is CAGSVGSYNEQFF. DNA of the CDR3: TGTGCCGGCAGTGTGGGCTCCTACAACGAGCAGTTCTTC.

This clone has only a few counts. The chain carries TRBV29-1 and TRBJ2-1; TRBD1 matches at 8 bases. After removal of 7 bases from V and 9 bases from J, the junction contained 2 bases not matched to a gene. Per the germline V gene, CDR1 is SQVTM and CDR2 is ANQGSEA. The CDR3 contains 10 residues. The CDR3 DNA reads as TGCAGCGGTGACAGGGGTGAGCAGTTCTTC. This sequence encodes CSGDRGEQFF.

The genes are TRBV23-1 and TRBJ1-5, with D perhaps matching TRBD1 (5 bases). TRBV23-1 is given ORF status, its function remaining uncertain. Deletions cut 7 bases from V and 0 bases from J, with 16 bases between. The CDR3 covers 16 residues. The chain's CDR3 is CASKRDARNSNQPQHF. The DNA for the CDR3 is TGCGCCAGCAAACGGGACGCAAGAAATAGCAATCAGCCCCAGCATTTT.

This clone occurred a few times. The V and J genes are TRBV12-5 and TRBJ2-5, with TRBD1 identical over 7 bases. In germline, CDR1 is LGHNT, CDR2 FRNRAP. The junction had 5 bases not matched to a gene; V was cut back by 5 bases and J by 2 bases. The CDR3 has 14 residues. The CDR3 bases are TGTGCTAGTGGTAAAGGGGGCCTACAAGAGACCCAGTACTTC. This codes for CASGKGGLQETQYF.

The chain links TRBV1 to TRBJ2-6. TRBV1 is designated a pseudogene. This CDR3 has 18 residues. As DNA, the CDR3 is TGCACCAGCAGTTACGTGGGTTTGTGCCAAAGTCGGGCCAACGTCCTGACTTTC. Amino acid sequence: CTSSYVGLCQSRANVLTF.